This entry lists 6 T cell receptor beta chains sequenced from one sample in a study of T cell repertoires in ileal Crohn's disease. Profiled with immunoSEQ multiplex PCR; TCRdb holds only in-frame clones, not every one. The sample comprises 11,000 to 15,000 clones, approximately 81% of which are singletons, and almost 6.5% rests with the top ten. The sample taken for sequencing was ileal tissue. Source of these receptors: an adult with Crohn's disease.

The chain recombines TRBV29-1 with TRBJ2-5, with TRBD1 matching 7 bases. Germline CDR1 SQVTM, CDR2 ANQGSEA. The CDR3 loop spans 11 amino acids. Trimming cost V 7 bases and J 1 base; bases outside gene matches: 0. The CDR3: CSGTGQETQYF. The CDR3 nucleotides read TGCAGCGGGACAGGCCAAGAGACCCAGTACTTC.

V gene TRBV11-2 combines with J gene TRBJ1-1, with D unresolved. V was clipped by 2 bases and J by 3 bases, with 7 bases between them. Per germline, CDR1 SGHAT and CDR2 FQNNGV. The CDR3 has 13 residues. DNA of the CDR3: TGTGCCAGCAGCTTAAAGGGAGACACTGAAGCTTTCTTT. This encodes CASSLKGDTEAFF.

With regard to this clone: Different DNA sequences within this sample yield the same CDR3. This sequence joins TRBV7-2 and TRBJ1-5; no reliable D call. In germline, CDR1 is SGHTA, CDR2 FQGNSA. The CDR3 spans 14 residues. V shed 5 bases and J shed 0 bases, with 8 bases lying between them. In DNA form, the CDR3 reads TGTGCCAGCAGCCTTAGTAATAGCAATCAGCCCCAGCATTTT. Translated, it gives CASSLSNSNQPQHF.

The V gene is TRBV19, the J gene TRBJ1-1; perhaps TRBD1 as D (6 bases). V lost 5 bases to trimming and J lost 4 bases, with 14 bases between them. The germline V gene encodes CDR1 LNHDA and CDR2 SQIVND (reference sequence). This CDR3 spans 14 amino acids. Here the CDR3 DNA reads TGTGCCAGTAGTGACAGGCAGGGGAGCACTGAAGCTTTCTTT. Translated: CASSDRQGSTEAFF.

The chain couples TRBV11-1 to TRBJ2-4; TRBD2 matches 11 bases. This CDR3 is 17 amino acids long. Germline V lookup: CDR1 SGHAT, CDR2 FQDESV (reference sequence). Germline trimming cut 4 bases from V and 2 bases from J; bases unmatched to any gene: 7. In DNA form, the CDR3 reads TGTGCCAGCAGCTATCAACTAGCGGGGGCCTCCAAAAACATTCAGTACTTC. It specifies CASSYQLAGASKNIQYF.

This CDR3 reads CASSESVVLAGWETQYF. The CDR3 DNA is TGCGCCAGCAGTGAGTCGGTTGTACTAGCAGGATGGGAGACCCAGTACTTC. The chain has TRBV10-2 and TRBJ2-5, with a possible D match to TRBD2 (6 bases). V lost 0 bases and J 5 bases, leaving 19 bases between the germline ends. Looked up from germline, CDR1 is WSHSY and CDR2 is SAAADI. This CDR3 has 17 residues.